The 2 T cell receptor beta chains presented below share a single source sample, sequenced in a study of CD8 T cells in Susac syndrome. Reverse transcription of about 0.5 to 1 ug RNA was carried out with random hexamers. Each CDR3 protein is one row after TCRdb ran MiXCR on the immunoSEQ multiplex PCR reads. The sample yields about 200,000 distinct CDR3 sequences, 85% to 95% seen once. The sequencing input was CD4+ T cells from PBMCs. The receptors derive from a human donor with multiple sclerosis.

The chain couples TRBV7-8 to TRBJ2-2, with a weak D call TRBD1 (5 bases). CDR1 is SGHVS and CDR2 is FQNEAQ in the germline V gene. Trimming pared 1 base from V and 7 bases from J, leaving 13 bases between. The CDR3 extends over 15 amino acids. The CDR3 nucleotides read TGTGCCAGCAGCTTAGTGGGGCAGGGTAACGGGGAGCTGTTTTTT. This translates into CASSLVGQGNGELFF.

The chain combines TRBV5-4 with TRBJ2-7; D is unclear. Germline V CDR1 and CDR2: SGHNT, YYREEE (reference sequence). This CDR3 spans 14 amino acids. V lost 4 bases and J 3 bases, leaving 14 bases between the germline ends. For the CDR3, the DNA is TGTGCCAGCAGCCCTGGGAAAGGAAACTACGAGCAGTACTTC. It is translated as CASSPGKGNYEQYF.